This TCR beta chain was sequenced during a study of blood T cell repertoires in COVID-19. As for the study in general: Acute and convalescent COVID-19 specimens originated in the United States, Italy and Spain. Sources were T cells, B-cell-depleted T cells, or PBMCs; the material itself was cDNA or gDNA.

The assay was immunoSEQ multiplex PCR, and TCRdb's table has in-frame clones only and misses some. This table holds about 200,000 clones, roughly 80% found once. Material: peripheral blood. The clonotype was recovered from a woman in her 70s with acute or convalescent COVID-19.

DNA of the CDR3: TGTGCCAGCAGTATAGTGGAGTCGGCAGAGCAGTTCTTC. It translates to CASSIVESAEQFF. The chain carries TRBV9 and TRBJ2-1; D not certain. With 5 bases removed from V and 10 bases from J, the gap between germline ends came to 16 bases. This CDR3 spans 13 amino acids. In germline, CDR1 is SGDLS, CDR2 YYNGEE.